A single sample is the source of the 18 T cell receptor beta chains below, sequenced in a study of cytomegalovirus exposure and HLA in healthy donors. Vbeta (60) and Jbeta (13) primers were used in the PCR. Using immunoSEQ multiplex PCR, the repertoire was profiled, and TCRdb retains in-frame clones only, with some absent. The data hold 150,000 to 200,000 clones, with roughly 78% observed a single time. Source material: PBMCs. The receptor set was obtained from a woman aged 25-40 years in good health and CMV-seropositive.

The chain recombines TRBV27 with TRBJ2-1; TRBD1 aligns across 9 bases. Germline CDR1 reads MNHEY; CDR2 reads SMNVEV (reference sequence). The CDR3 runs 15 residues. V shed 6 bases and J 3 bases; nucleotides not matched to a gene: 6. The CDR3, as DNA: TGTGCCAGCAGCTCCCTGGACAGGGGCTACAATGAGCAGTTCTTC. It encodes CASSSLDRGYNEQFF.

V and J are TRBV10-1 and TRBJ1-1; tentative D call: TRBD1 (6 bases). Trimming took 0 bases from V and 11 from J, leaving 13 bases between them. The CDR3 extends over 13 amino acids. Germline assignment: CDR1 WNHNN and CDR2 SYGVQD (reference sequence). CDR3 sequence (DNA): TGCGCCAGCAGTGAGTCGAAACCCCAGGGGGCTTTCTTT. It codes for CASSESKPQGAFF.

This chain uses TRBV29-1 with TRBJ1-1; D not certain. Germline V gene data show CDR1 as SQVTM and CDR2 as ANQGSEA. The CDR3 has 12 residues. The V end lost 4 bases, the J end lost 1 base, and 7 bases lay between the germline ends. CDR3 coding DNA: TGCAGCGTTGCGCCGGGGAACACTGAAGCTTTCTTT. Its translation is CSVAPGNTEAFF.

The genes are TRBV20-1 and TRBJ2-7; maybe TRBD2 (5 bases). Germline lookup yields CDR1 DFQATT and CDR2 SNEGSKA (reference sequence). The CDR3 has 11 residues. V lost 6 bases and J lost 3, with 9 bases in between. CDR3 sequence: CSALRGYEQYF. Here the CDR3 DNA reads TGCAGTGCGCTACGGGGCTACGAGCAGTACTTC.

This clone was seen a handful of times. CDR3 sequence (DNA): TGCGCCAGCAGCTTGGAGGGACACCCTTACAATGAGCAGTTCTTC. This gives the protein CASSLEGHPYNEQFF. The V and J genes are TRBV5-1 and TRBJ2-1; D is perhaps TRBD1 (6 bases). Germline loops: CDR1 SGHRS, CDR2 YFSETQ. The CDR3 has 15 residues. V lost 0 bases, J lost 4 bases, and 11 bases lay in between.

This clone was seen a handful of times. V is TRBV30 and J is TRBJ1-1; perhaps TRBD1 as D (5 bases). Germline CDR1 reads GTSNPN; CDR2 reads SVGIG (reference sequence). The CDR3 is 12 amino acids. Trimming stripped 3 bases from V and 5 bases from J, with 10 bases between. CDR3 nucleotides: TGTGCCTGGAGGAGACAGTTAACTGAAGCTTTCTTT. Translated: CAWRRQLTEAFF.

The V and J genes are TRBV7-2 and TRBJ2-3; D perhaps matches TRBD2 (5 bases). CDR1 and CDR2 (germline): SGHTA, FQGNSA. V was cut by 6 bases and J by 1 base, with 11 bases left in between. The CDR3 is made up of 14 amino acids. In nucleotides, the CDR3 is TGTGCCAGCAGTCGGAGGTGGGGCACAGATACGCAGTATTTT. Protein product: CASSRRWGTDTQYF.

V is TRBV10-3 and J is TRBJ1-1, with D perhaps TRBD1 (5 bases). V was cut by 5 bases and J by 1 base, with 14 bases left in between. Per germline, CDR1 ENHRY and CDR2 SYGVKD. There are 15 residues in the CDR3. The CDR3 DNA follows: TGTGCCATCAGTTTTTGGCAGGGCTCGAACACTGAAGCTTTCTTT. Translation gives CAISFWQGSNTEAFF.

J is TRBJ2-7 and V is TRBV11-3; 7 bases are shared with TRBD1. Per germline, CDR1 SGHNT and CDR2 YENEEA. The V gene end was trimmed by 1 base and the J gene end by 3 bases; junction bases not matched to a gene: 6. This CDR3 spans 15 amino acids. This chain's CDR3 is CASSLGGGRLYEQYF. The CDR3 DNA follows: TGTGCCAGCAGCTTAGGAGGGGGCCGACTCTACGAGCAGTACTTC. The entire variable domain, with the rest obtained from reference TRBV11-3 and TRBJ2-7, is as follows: EAGVVQSPRYKIIEKKQPVAFWCNPISGHNTLYWYLQNLGQGPELLIRYENEEAVDDSQLPKDRFSAERLKGVDSTLKIQPAELGDSAVYLCASSLGGGRLYEQYFGPGTRLTVT.

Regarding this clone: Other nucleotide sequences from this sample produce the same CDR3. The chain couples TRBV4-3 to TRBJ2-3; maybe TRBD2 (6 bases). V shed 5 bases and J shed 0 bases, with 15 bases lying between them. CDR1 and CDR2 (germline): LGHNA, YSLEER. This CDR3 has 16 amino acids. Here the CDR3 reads CASSSMLATSTDTQYF. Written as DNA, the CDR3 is TGCGCCAGCAGCTCTATGCTAGCGACTAGCACAGATACGCAGTATTTT.

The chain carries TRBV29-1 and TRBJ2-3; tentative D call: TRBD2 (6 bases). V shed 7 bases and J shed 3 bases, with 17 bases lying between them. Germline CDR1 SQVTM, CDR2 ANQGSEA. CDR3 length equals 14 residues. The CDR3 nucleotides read TGCAGCGCTGATTCCGCGGGATCTACAGATACGCAGTATTTT. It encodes CSADSAGSTDTQYF.

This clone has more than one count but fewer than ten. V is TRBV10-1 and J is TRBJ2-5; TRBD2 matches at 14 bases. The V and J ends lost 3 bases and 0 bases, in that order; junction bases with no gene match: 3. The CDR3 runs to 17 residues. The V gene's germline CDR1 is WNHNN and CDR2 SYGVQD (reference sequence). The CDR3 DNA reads TGCGCCAGCAGTGAAAGGGGACTAGCGGGGGACCAAGAGACCCAGTACTTC. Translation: CASSERGLAGDQETQYF.

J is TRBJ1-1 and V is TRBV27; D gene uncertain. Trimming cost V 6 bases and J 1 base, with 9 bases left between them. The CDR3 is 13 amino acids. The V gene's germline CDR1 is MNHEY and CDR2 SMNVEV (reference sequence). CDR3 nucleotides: TGTGCCAGCAGCATTACGGGGAACACTGAAGCTTTCTTT. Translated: CASSITGNTEAFF.

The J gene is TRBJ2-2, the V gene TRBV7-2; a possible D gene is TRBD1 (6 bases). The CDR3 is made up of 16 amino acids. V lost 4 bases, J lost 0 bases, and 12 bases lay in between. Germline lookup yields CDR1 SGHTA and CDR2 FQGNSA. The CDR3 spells CASSSITGSNTGELFF. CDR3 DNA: TGTGCCAGCAGCTCGATAACAGGGTCGAACACCGGGGAGCTGTTTTTT.

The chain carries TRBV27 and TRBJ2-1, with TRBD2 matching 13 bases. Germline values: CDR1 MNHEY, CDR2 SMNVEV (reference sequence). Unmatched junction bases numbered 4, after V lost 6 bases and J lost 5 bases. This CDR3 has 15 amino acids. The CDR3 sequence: CASRAGTSGDNEQFF. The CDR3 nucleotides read TGTGCCAGCAGAGCGGGGACTAGCGGGGACAATGAGCAGTTCTTC.

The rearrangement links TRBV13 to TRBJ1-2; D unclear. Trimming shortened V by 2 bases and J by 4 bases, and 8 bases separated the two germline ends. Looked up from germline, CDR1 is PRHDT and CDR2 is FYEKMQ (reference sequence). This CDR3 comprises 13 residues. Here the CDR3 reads CASSLQRTYGYTF. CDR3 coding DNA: TGTGCCAGCAGCTTACAGCGGACCTATGGCTACACCTTC.

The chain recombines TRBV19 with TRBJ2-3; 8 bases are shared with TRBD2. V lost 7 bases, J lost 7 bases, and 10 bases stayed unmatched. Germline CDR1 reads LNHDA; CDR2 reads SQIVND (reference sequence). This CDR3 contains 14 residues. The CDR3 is CASTAGGGTNTQYF. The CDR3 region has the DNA TGTGCCAGTACGGCGGGGGGCGGCACCAATACGCAGTATTTT.

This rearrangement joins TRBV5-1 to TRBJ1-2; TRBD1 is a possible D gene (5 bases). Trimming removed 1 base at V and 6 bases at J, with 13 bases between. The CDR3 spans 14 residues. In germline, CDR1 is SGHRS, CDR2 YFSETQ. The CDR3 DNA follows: TGCGCCAGCAGCTTGCAAGCAGGGTCGAATGGCTACACCTTC. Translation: CASSLQAGSNGYTF.